The 28 T cell receptor beta chains below were found in one sample sequenced in a study of T cell responses to AZD1222 COVID-19 vaccine. Here immunoSEQ multiplex PCR was the method, and the copy in TCRdb shows in-frame clones only, minus some. The sample lists approximately 74,000 clones, more than 80% occurring once. The sequenced sample was peripheral blood, obtained on day 0 of AZD1222 vaccination. The source of these receptors is an adult in good health.

The genes are TRBV19 and TRBJ1-4; a possible D gene is TRBD1 (6 bases). Germline V gene data show CDR1 as LNHDA and CDR2 as SQIVND (reference sequence). V was pared by 4 bases and J by 0 bases, with 6 bases between. This CDR3 contains 14 residues. The CDR3 DNA is TGTGCCAGTAGTAACAGGGCAACTAATGAAAAACTGTTTTTT. The encoded protein is CASSNRATNEKLFF.

The chain is built from TRBV7-8 and TRBJ1-2, with D uncertain. CDR3 length equals 13 residues. Trimming cost V 5 bases and J 9 bases, with 16 bases left between them. The germline gives CDR1 SGHVS, CDR2 FQNEAQ. The CDR3 sequence is CASSQVARKSYTF. CDR3 nucleotide sequence: TGTGCCAGCAGCCAAGTGGCAAGGAAGAGCTACACCTTC.

The V call is TRBV28, the J call TRBJ1-2, with a possible D match to TRBD1 (5 bases). The germline V gene has CDR1 MDHEN and CDR2 SYDVKM. The CDR3 loop spans 14 amino acids. V lost 3 bases and J lost 4, with 12 bases in between. For the CDR3, the DNA is TGTGCCAGCAGTTTTGCAGGGACTAGCTATGGCTACACCTTC. This translates into CASSFAGTSYGYTF.

A remark on this clone: An end of the junction does not agree with germline; a read error may underlie this. The genes are TRBV3-1 (or the pseudogene TRBV3-2) and TRBJ1-1; D gene uncertain. Germline V CDR1 and CDR2: LGHDT, YNNKEL (reference sequence). This CDR3 region has 13 residues. The CDR3 region has the DNA TGTGCCAGCAGCTCCCGAACGAACACTGAAGCCTTCTTT. Protein: CASSSRTNTEAFF.

In its sample, this clone is medium-sized. The rearrangement joins TRBV19 to TRBJ1-6; D remains ambiguous. V was clipped by 3 bases and J by 3 bases, with 3 bases between them. The CDR3 has 13 residues. Germline loops: CDR1 LNHDA, CDR2 SQIVND (reference sequence). CDR3 bases: TGTGCCAGTAGTATGGGCTATAATTCACCCCTCCACTTT. This sequence encodes CASSMGYNSPLHF. The whole variable domain, remainder taken from reference TRBV19 and TRBJ1-6, is DGGITQSPKYLFRKEGQNVTLSCEQNLNHDAMYWYRQDPGQGLRLIYYSQIVNDFQKGDIAEGYSVSREKKESFPLTVTSAQKNPTAFYLCASSMGYNSPLHFGNGTRLTVT.

This chain uses TRBV7-3 with TRBJ2-1, with 10 nucleotides matching TRBD2. The germline V gene has CDR1 SGHTA and CDR2 FQGTGA. V lost 4 bases to trimming and J lost 10 bases; unmatched junction nucleotides: 13. This CDR3 has 16 amino acids. CDR3 nucleotide sequence: TGTGCCAGCAGCTCGGGGACTAGCGCTCCGGGGGGAGAGCAGTTCTTC. Protein product: CASSSGTSAPGGEQFF.

This clone was counted once. Within the sample, other DNA sequences also encode this same CDR3. This chain links TRBV7-2 with TRBJ2-7; TRBD2 aligns across 14 bases. The CDR3 consists of 14 residues. V was pared by 1 base and J by 7 bases, with 0 bases of the junction left unmatched. From germline, CDR1 is SGHTA and CDR2 FQGNSA. This CDR3 reads CASSLGLAGGEQYF. CDR3 nucleotide sequence: TGTGCCAGCAGCTTAGGACTAGCGGGAGGGGAGCAGTACTTC.

The genes are TRBV5-1 and TRBJ2-1, with 12 bases fitting TRBD1. The germline gives CDR1 SGHRS, CDR2 YFSETQ. Trimming took 6 bases from V and 8 from J; bases not matched to a gene: 9. The CDR3 covers 15 residues. CDR3 coding DNA: TGCGCCAGCATCCTCGACGGGACAGGGGGCCATGAGCAGTTCTTC. It translates to CASILDGTGGHEQFF.

The chain carries TRBV9 and TRBJ2-1, with D hard to call. V was pared by 1 base and J by 7 bases, with 6 bases between. Germline loops: CDR1 SGDLS, CDR2 YYNGEE. CDR3 length equals 12 residues. CDR3 amino acids: CASSVRWNEQFF. DNA for the CDR3: TGTGCCAGCAGCGTACGCTGGAATGAGCAGTTCTTC.

This chain connects TRBV6-5 to TRBJ2-5; 9 positions agree with TRBD2. V lost 6 bases to trimming and J lost 5 bases; unmatched junction nucleotides: 7. The CDR3 extends over 14 amino acids. Per germline, CDR1 MNHEY and CDR2 SVGAGI. The CDR3, as DNA: TGTGCCAGCAGGGTAGCGGGAGAGGGGGAGACCCAGTACTTC. Translated, it gives CASRVAGEGETQYF.

This chain connects TRBV12-3 or TRBV12-4 to TRBJ1-5; D is unresolved. The CDR3 length is 13 residues. V was clipped by 4 bases and J by 4 bases, with 8 bases between them. The CDR3 is CASSWETNQPQHF. The CDR3 nucleotides read TGTGCCAGCAGTTGGGAGACTAATCAGCCCCAGCATTTT.

The rearrangement uses TRBV9 and TRBJ1-2; 8 bases map to TRBD1. In germline, CDR1 is SGDLS, CDR2 YYNGEE. CDR3 length: 13 residues. Unmatched junction bases numbered 4, after V lost 3 bases and J lost 6 bases. This CDR3 reads CASSATGVDGYTF. In DNA, the CDR3 is TGTGCCAGCAGCGCGACAGGGGTGGATGGCTACACCTTC.

The chain has TRBV10-3 and TRBJ2-1, with D perhaps TRBD1 or TRBD2 (6 bases each). The germline V gene has CDR1 ENHRY and CDR2 SYGVKD. Trimming stripped 8 bases from V and 0 bases from J, with 11 bases between. The CDR3 has 14 amino acids. This chain's CDR3 is CAIHGGRSYNEQFF. The CDR3 DNA is TGTGCCATCCACGGGGGCCGCTCCTACAATGAGCAGTTCTTC.

The J gene is TRBJ2-4, the V gene TRBV28; D is possibly TRBD1 or TRBD2 (5 bases each). The CDR3 is 18 amino acids. From germline, CDR1 is MDHEN and CDR2 SYDVKM. V was shortened by 6 bases and J by 1 base, with 22 bases between the two germline ends. This chain's CDR3 is CASSPRRDVSGAKNIQYF. As DNA, the CDR3 is TGTGCCAGCAGCCCCCGACGGGACGTTAGTGGGGCCAAAAACATTCAGTACTTC.

A remark on this clone: Different DNA sequences within this sample yield the same CDR3. V and J are TRBV6-5 and TRBJ2-7, with TRBD1 as a possible D gene (6 bases). V lost 2 bases and J 5 bases, leaving 10 bases between the germline ends. CDR3 length: 13 amino acids. In germline, CDR1 is MNHEY, CDR2 SVGAGI. The CDR3 protein is CASSYTTGNEQYF. For the CDR3, the DNA is TGTGCCAGCAGTTACACCACAGGGAACGAGCAGTACTTC.

The table lists this clone with a count of one. The CDR3: CASTYRGRQLHNQPQHF. Written as DNA, the CDR3 is TGTGCCAGTACTTATAGAGGGAGACAGCTTCATAATCAGCCCCAGCATTTT. J is TRBJ1-5 and V is TRBV19; possibly TRBD1 for D (5 bases). V shed 7 bases and J shed 4 bases, with 23 bases lying between them. This CDR3 comprises 17 residues. CDR1 is LNHDA and CDR2 is SQIVND in the germline V gene (reference sequence).

This rearrangement joins TRBV28 to TRBJ1-6; D gene ambiguous. CDR1 and CDR2 from the germline V gene are MDHEN and SYDVKM. The CDR3 consists of 12 residues. Trimming took off 4 bases at V and 12 bases at J, with 10 bases between the two ends. In DNA, the CDR3 is TGTGCCAGCAGTTCCCCGAGCCTACCCCTCCACTTT. Translated: CASSSPSLPLHF.

This clone was seen more than once but under ten times. The chain has TRBV27 and TRBJ1-6; D not certain. Trimming cost V 10 bases and J 0 bases, with 16 bases left between them. CDR3 size: 16 residues. Germline CDR1 reads MNHEY; CDR2 reads SMNVEV (reference sequence). CDR3 DNA: TGTGCCACCGGACGTCCAGCTAGCTCCTATAATTCACCCCTCCACTTT. It translates to CATGRPASSYNSPLHF.

The chain has TRBV27 and TRBJ2-1; D not certain. This CDR3 has 14 residues. V gave up 5 bases and J gave up 2 bases, with 10 bases separating them. Germline assignment: CDR1 MNHEY and CDR2 SMNVEV (reference sequence). CDR3 residues: CASSPYSTYNEQFF. CDR3 nucleotides: TGTGCCAGCAGTCCCTACAGTACCTACAATGAGCAGTTCTTC.

This clone was observed a few times. CDR3 in DNA: TGTGCCACCTCCGCGACGGAAGCCTACGAGCAGTACTTC. This encodes CATSATEAYEQYF. This rearrangement joins TRBV6-5 to TRBJ2-7; D is ambiguous. Germline V gene data show CDR1 as MNHEY and CDR2 as SVGAGI. V lost 10 bases and J lost 2, with 15 bases in between. The CDR3 is made up of 13 amino acids.

The gene calls are TRBV20-1 and TRBJ2-7; D remains ambiguous. This CDR3 contains 11 residues. Trimming removed 3 bases at V and 5 bases at J, with 8 bases between. Germline V gives CDR1 DFQATT, CDR2 SNEGSKA (reference sequence). The CDR3, as DNA: TGCAGTGCTAGCAATGGGGACGAGCAGTACTTC. This encodes CSASNGDEQYF.

This clone appeared a single time. The rearrangement joins TRBV29-1 to TRBJ1-4; no clear D gene. Germline V CDR1 and CDR2: SQVTM, ANQGSEA. CDR3 size: 15 residues. V was pared by 3 bases and J by 0 bases, with 11 bases between. DNA for the CDR3: TGCAGCGTTGATGAAGGGTTTGCAACTAATGAAAAACTGTTTTTT. Its protein product is CSVDEGFATNEKLFF.

V usage is TRBV6-5 and J usage is TRBJ1-2; D perhaps matches TRBD1 (5 bases). Germline lookup yields CDR1 MNHEY and CDR2 SVGAGI. Trimming left V 1 base short and J 4 bases short, with 7 bases between. This CDR3 is built from 13 residues. CDR3: CASSYYRSYGYTF. CDR3 coding DNA: TGTGCCAGCAGTTACTACAGGAGCTATGGCTACACCTTC.

V gene TRBV14 combines with J gene TRBJ2-1, with 10 positions matching TRBD1. The CDR3 consists of 14 residues. Germline V lookup: CDR1 SGHDN, CDR2 FVKESK. V was pared by 6 bases and J by 3 bases, with 2 bases of the junction left unmatched. The CDR3 bases are TGTGCCAGCAGTTGGACAGGGGGCTACAATGAGCAGTTCTTC. Its translation is CASSWTGGYNEQFF.

The chain employs TRBV10-2 and TRBJ1-1, with D maybe TRBD1 (5 bases). The germline gives CDR1 WSHSY, CDR2 SAAADI. The CDR3 loop spans 13 amino acids. The V gene lost 7 bases and the J gene lost 5 bases, with 14 bases spanning the gap. The CDR3 coding sequence is TGCGCCAGCACGTTAGGGACCGAAACTGAAGCTTTCTTT. Translating gives CASTLGTETEAFF.

The chain employs TRBV5-5 and TRBJ1-6, with D hard to call. With 4 bases removed from V and 7 bases from J, the gap between germline ends came to 12 bases. This CDR3 spans 14 amino acids. Germline CDR1 reads SGHKS; CDR2 reads YYEKEE (reference sequence). The CDR3, as DNA: TGTGCCAGCAGCCCCGTCCTTGCCAATTCACCCCTCCACTTT. This translates into CASSPVLANSPLHF.

The V and J genes are TRBV9 and TRBJ1-4, with a possible D match to TRBD1 (5 bases). CDR3 size: 15 residues. Germline V gene data show CDR1 as SGDLS and CDR2 as YYNGEE. Trimming removed 0 bases from V and 7 bases from J, with 13 bases in between. The CDR3 DNA reads as TGTGCCAGCAGCGTAGGTCAAGGGGAGGGTGAAAAACTGTTTTTT. This translates into CASSVGQGEGEKLFF.

J is TRBJ2-7 and V is TRBV3-1 (or the pseudogene TRBV3-2); D perhaps matches TRBD2 (5 bases). The length of the CDR3 is 16 residues. The germline CDR1 and CDR2 sequences are LGHDT and YNNKEL (reference sequence). The V end was cut by 0 bases, the J end by 0 bases, with 12 bases between. This chain's CDR3 is CASSQEERRSSYEQYF. CDR3 nucleotides: TGTGCCAGCAGCCAAGAAGAAAGGAGGAGCTCCTACGAGCAGTACTTC.